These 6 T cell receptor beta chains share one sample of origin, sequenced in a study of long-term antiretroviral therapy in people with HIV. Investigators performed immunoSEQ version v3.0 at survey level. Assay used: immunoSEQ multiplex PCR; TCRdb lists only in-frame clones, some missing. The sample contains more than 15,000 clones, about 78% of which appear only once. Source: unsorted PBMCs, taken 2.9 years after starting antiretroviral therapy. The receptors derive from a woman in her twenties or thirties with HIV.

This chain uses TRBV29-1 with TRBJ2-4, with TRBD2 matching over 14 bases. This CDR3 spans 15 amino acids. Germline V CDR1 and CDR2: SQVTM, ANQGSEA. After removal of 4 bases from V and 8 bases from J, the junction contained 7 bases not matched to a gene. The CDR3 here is CSVAGTSGSGDIQYF. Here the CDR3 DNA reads TGCAGCGTTGCCGGGACTAGCGGGAGTGGGGACATTCAGTACTTC. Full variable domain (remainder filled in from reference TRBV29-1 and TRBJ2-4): SAVISQKPSRDICQRGTSLTIQCQVDSQVTMMFWYRQQPGQSLTLIATANQGSEATYESGFVIDKFPISRPNLTFSTLTVSNMSPEDSSIYLCSVAGTSGSGDIQYFGAGTRLSVL.

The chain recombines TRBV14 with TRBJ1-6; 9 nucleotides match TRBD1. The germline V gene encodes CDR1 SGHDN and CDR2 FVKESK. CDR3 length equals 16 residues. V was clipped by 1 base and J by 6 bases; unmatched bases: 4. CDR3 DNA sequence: TGTGCCAGCAGCCAAGCGGGACAGGGCTTTAATTCACCCCTCCACTTT. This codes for CASSQAGQGFNSPLHF.

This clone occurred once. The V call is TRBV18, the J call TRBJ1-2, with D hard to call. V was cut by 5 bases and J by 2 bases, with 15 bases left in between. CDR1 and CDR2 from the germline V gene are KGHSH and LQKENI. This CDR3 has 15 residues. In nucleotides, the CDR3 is TGTGCCAGCTCAGTCTTCGTCAAACTGAACTATGGCTACACCTTC. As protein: CASSVFVKLNYGYTF.

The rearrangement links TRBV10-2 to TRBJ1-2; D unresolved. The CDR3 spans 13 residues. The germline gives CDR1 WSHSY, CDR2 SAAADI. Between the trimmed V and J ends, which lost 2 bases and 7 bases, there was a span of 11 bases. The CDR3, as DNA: TGCGCCAGCAGTGAGAACGTGCCCTCTGGCTACACCTTC. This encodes CASSENVPSGYTF.

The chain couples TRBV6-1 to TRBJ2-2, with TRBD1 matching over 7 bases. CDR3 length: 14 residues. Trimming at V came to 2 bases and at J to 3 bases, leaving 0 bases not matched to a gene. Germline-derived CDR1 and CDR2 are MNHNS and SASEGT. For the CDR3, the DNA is TGTGCCAGCAGTGAACAGGGGGACACCGGGGAGCTGTTTTTT. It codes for CASSEQGDTGELFF.

In DNA, the CDR3 is TGTGCCAGCAGCCTAACGGGAGCAAATCAGCCCCAGCATTTT. Translating it yields CASSLTGANQPQHF. The chain is built from TRBV6-6 and TRBJ1-5; no reliable D call. V lost 6 bases to trimming and J lost 4 bases, with 13 bases between them. Germline assignment: CDR1 MNHNY and CDR2 SVGAGI (reference sequence). The CDR3 is 14 residues long.